The 29 T cell receptor beta chains below all came from one sample that was sequenced in a study of identical twins (dated by TCRdb to about 2016). The method behind the library was 5' RACE. Sequenced on an Illumina HiSeq 2000. The raw public data were reprocessed by TCRdb itself: fastp quality trimming at Q25, MiXCR clonotype calling, in-frame beta chains only. Rows with a matching CDR3 protein are joined into one entry that keeps the most common DNA and genes. The sample table lists some 230,000 distinct CDR3 sequences, 6.5% of them with a count of one. The ten largest clones represent 13% to 15% of the sample. In addition, the sample was reused for a study of T cells expressing NK-cell markers.

Sequencing input: CD8+ T cells sorted from blood. All receptors come from a woman under 30 in good health.

This clonotype showed up just a few times. At one end the junction does not follow the germline gene, possibly because of a read error. This chain joins TRBV6-1 and TRBJ1-1, with TRBD1 as a possible D gene (5 bases). CDR1 and CDR2 from the germline V gene are MNHNS and SASEGT. The length of the CDR3 is 12 residues. The CDR3 reads CASREGVTEAFF. The CDR3 region has the DNA TGTGCCAGCAGGGAAGGGGTCACTGAAGCTTTCTTT.

The gene calls are TRBV5-4 and TRBJ2-1; D may be TRBD2 (5 bases). Trimming stripped 4 bases from V and 2 bases from J, with 13 bases between. The CDR3 is made up of 15 amino acids. The V gene's germline CDR1 is SGHNT and CDR2 YYREEE (reference sequence). CDR3 sequence (DNA): TGTGCCAGCAGCCCACGGGGAAAAGCCTACAATGAGCAGTTCTTC. Encoded protein: CASSPRGKAYNEQFF.

Notes on this clonotype: At one end, the junction sequence differs from germline, possibly due to a read error. V gene TRBV7-7 combines with J gene TRBJ1-6, with D maybe TRBD1 (6 bases). In germline, CDR1 is SSHAT, CDR2 FNYEAQ (reference sequence). The length of the CDR3 is 14 residues. For the CDR3, the DNA is TGTGCTAGCAGACCTCGACAGGCGAGCGCACCCCTCCACTTT. This sequence encodes CASRPRQASAPLHF.

This rearrangement joins TRBV20-1 to TRBJ1-5; a possible D gene is TRBD1 (6 bases). The CDR3 runs to 17 residues. V lost 0 bases and J 0 bases, leaving 15 bases between the germline ends. Germline loops: CDR1 DFQATT, CDR2 SNEGSKA (reference sequence). In DNA form, the CDR3 reads TGCAGTGCTAGAGATTTTAGGCGGGGGCATAGCAATCAGCCCCAGCATTTT. Residues: CSARDFRRGHSNQPQHF.

This clonotype was seen ten or more times. The V gene is TRBV6-5, the J gene TRBJ2-1, with D possibly matching TRBD2 (6 bases). Germline values: CDR1 MNHEY, CDR2 SVGAGI. The CDR3 loop spans 14 amino acids. The germline V and J ends were trimmed by 0 bases and 6 bases, with 9 bases remaining between them. The CDR3 nucleotides are TGTGCCAGCAGTTACTCGGCGGGACGCAATGAGCAGTTCTTC. It encodes CASSYSAGRNEQFF.

There are a few counts of this clonotype. The chain couples TRBV29-1 to TRBJ2-7; D uncertain. The CDR3 is 12 residues long. The V end was cut by 4 bases, the J end by 3 bases, with 10 bases between. Germline lookup yields CDR1 SQVTM and CDR2 ANQGSEA. In DNA form, the CDR3 reads TGCAGCGTTGGGGTTAAGGACTACGAGCAGTACTTC. Its protein product is CSVGVKDYEQYF.

This clonotype was seen repeatedly, ten times or more. The chain links TRBV6-5 to TRBJ2-2; D is unresolved. Germline CDR1 is MNHEY and CDR2 is SVGAGI. V shed 7 bases and J shed 1 base, with 4 bases lying between them. The CDR3 extends over 12 amino acids. The CDR3: CASNGNTGELFF. The CDR3 DNA is TGTGCCAGCAACGGGAACACCGGGGAGCTGTTTTTT.

This clonotype turned up a few times. The V and J genes are TRBV14 and TRBJ1-1; D unclear. Germline V CDR1 and CDR2: SGHDN, FVKESK. The CDR3 runs 16 residues. V was clipped by 0 bases and J by 1 base, with 12 bases between them. The CDR3 DNA reads TGTGCCAGCAGCCAAGATGTGAGGTTCCGGAACACTGAAGCTTTCTTT. Translating it yields CASSQDVRFRNTEAFF.

This clonotype was detected a few times. V and J are TRBV9 and TRBJ2-7, with 8 bases matching TRBD2. The CDR3 extends over 14 amino acids. Germline assignment: CDR1 SGDLS and CDR2 YYNGEE. V dropped 2 bases and J dropped 4; count of bases not matched to a gene: 5. CDR3 nucleotide sequence: TGTGCCAGCAGCGTGGCGGGAGGTAATTACGAGCAGTACTTC. Translated, it gives CASSVAGGNYEQYF.

In its sample, this clonotype was seen a few times. The rearrangement uses TRBV10-2 and TRBJ2-1; D gene uncertain. The germline V and J ends were trimmed by 8 bases and 0 bases, with 8 bases remaining between them. This CDR3 is built from 13 residues. The germline V gene encodes CDR1 WSHSY and CDR2 SAAADI. CDR3 amino acids: CASFGGSYNEQFF. The CDR3 DNA reads as TGCGCCAGCTTCGGCGGCTCCTACAATGAGCAGTTCTTC.

This chain links TRBV5-1 with TRBJ2-5; D possibly corresponds to TRBD2 (5 bases). V was trimmed by 0 bases and J by 5 bases, leaving 11 bases between them. This CDR3 contains 14 residues. Germline lookup yields CDR1 SGHRS and CDR2 YFSETQ. CDR3 sequence: CASSLVLGLETQYF. CDR3 bases: TGCGCCAGCAGCTTGGTTTTAGGACTGGAGACCCAGTACTTC.

V is TRBV5-1 and J is TRBJ2-5, with 8 bases fitting TRBD2. CDR1 and CDR2 from the germline V gene are SGHRS and YFSETQ. V lost 1 base and J lost 3; bases outside the gene matches: 5. CDR3 size: 15 residues. CDR3 sequence (DNA): TGCGCCAGCAGCTTGATTAGTAGCGGGAAAGAGACCCAGTACTTC. Amino acids: CASSLISSGKETQYF.

At least ten counts were recorded for this clonotype. The genes are TRBV27 and TRBJ2-1; TRBD2 is a possible D gene (6 bases). CDR1 is MNHEY, CDR2 SMNVEV, per germline (reference sequence). The V end lost 2 bases, the J end lost 3 bases, and 8 bases lay between the germline ends. CDR3 length equals 14 residues. The CDR3 nucleotides are TGTGCCAGCAGTTTAAGCGGGTTCTACAATGAGCAGTTCTTC. Amino acid sequence: CASSLSGFYNEQFF.

This clonotype was seen just once. The chain is built from TRBV27 and TRBJ2-2; 9 nucleotides line up with TRBD2. From germline, CDR1 is MNHEY and CDR2 SMNVEV (reference sequence). The length of the CDR3 is 14 residues. With 8 bases clipped from V and 6 bases from J, the junction kept 7 bases outside the gene matches. The CDR3 coding sequence is TGTGCCAGCCTAAGCGGGGGGCTCCCCGGGGAGCTGTTTTTT. It specifies CASLSGGLPGELFF.

The rearrangement uses TRBV4-3 and TRBJ2-1; D assignment may be TRBD1 or TRBD2 (6 bases each). The CDR3 spans 18 residues. Trimming took off 3 bases at V and 8 bases at J, with 26 bases between the two ends. Germline V gives CDR1 LGHNA, CDR2 YSLEER. The chain's CDR3 is CASSHPTTGALGSDEQFF. The CDR3 nucleotides are TGCGCCAGCAGCCACCCAACCACGGGGGCCCTGGGTTCGGATGAGCAGTTCTTC.

In this sample, this clonotype turned up many times. The V call is TRBV6-2 or TRBV6-3, the J call TRBJ1-4; D remains ambiguous. The CDR3 totals 15 residues. Germline CDR1 MNHEY, CDR2 SVGEGT. V was trimmed by 0 bases and J by 5 bases, leaving 10 bases between them. The chain's CDR3 is CASSYSSNGNEKLFF. CDR3 nucleotide sequence: TGTGCCAGCAGTTACTCGAGTAATGGGAATGAAAAACTGTTTTTT.

V is TRBV29-1 and J is TRBJ1-1; no reliable D call. From germline, CDR1 is SQVTM and CDR2 ANQGSEA. This CDR3 is 12 amino acids long. V shed 7 bases and J shed 0 bases, with 9 bases lying between them. Written as DNA, the CDR3 is TGCAGCGGTACACTTTTGAACACTGAAGCTTTCTTT. As protein: CSGTLLNTEAFF.

The chain combines TRBV7-9 with TRBJ2-1, with a possible D match to TRBD2 (5 bases). CDR1 and CDR2 from the germline V gene are SEHNR and FQNEAQ (reference sequence). The CDR3 has 17 residues. With 5 bases removed from V and 0 bases from J, the gap between germline ends came to 17 bases. The chain's CDR3 is CASSPLALARSYNEQFF. The CDR3 coding sequence is TGTGCCAGCAGCCCTCTGGCGTTAGCGCGCTCCTACAATGAGCAGTTCTTC.

This clonotype showed up many times. The rearrangement joins TRBV20-1 to TRBJ2-1, with TRBD2 as a possible D gene (5 bases). The CDR3 covers 12 residues. Between the trimmed V and J ends, which lost 0 bases and 8 bases, there was a span of 8 bases. Germline V gene lookup returns CDR1 DFQATT and CDR2 SNEGSKA (reference sequence). DNA of the CDR3: TGCAGTGCTAGAGATGGGCGGGATGAGCAGTTCTTC. This sequence encodes CSARDGRDEQFF.

This clonotype has only a few counts. The rearrangement links TRBV9 to TRBJ2-1; D possibly corresponds to TRBD2 (5 bases). Per the germline V gene, CDR1 is SGDLS and CDR2 is YYNGEE. Trimming took off 4 bases at V and 0 bases at J, with 11 bases between the two ends. This CDR3 spans 15 amino acids. CDR3 sequence (DNA): TGTGCCAGCAGCCCGAGCGGAAACTCCTACAATGAGCAGTTCTTC. Its protein product is CASSPSGNSYNEQFF.

This clonotype is a singleton in its sample. The chain joins TRBV9 to TRBJ2-1, with 7 bases lining up with TRBD2. In germline, CDR1 is SGDLS, CDR2 YYNGEE. V lost 10 bases and J lost 7; bases outside the gene matches: 17. The CDR3 runs to 15 residues. This chain's CDR3 is CASSVTRTSKNEQFF. Here the CDR3 DNA reads TGTGCCTCAAGCGTGACTAGGACTAGTAAAAATGAGCAGTTCTTC.

This clonotype was recorded a few times. This chain joins TRBV4-1 and TRBJ1-1; D remains unclear. Germline V lookup: CDR1 MGHRA, CDR2 YSYEKL. Trimming took off 1 base at V and 1 base at J, with 4 bases between the two ends. The CDR3 runs 13 residues. CDR3 loop: CASSQAANTEAFF. As DNA, the CDR3 is TGCGCCAGCAGCCAAGCAGCGAACACTGAAGCTTTCTTT.

The chain employs TRBV18 and TRBJ1-1; D is unclear. The CDR3 is 15 residues long. The V gene's germline CDR1 is KGHSH and CDR2 LQKENI. V was pared by 4 bases and J by 4 bases, with 16 bases between. The CDR3 is CASSRAVGRGTEAFF. Here the CDR3 DNA reads TGTGCCAGCTCACGGGCAGTCGGCCGTGGCACTGAAGCTTTCTTT. Drawing the rest from reference TRBV18 and TRBJ1-1, the complete variable domain is NAGVMQNPRHLVRRRGQEARLRCSPMKGHSHVYWYRQLPEEGLKFMVYLQKENIIDESGMPKERFSAEFPKEGPSILRIQQVVRGDSAAYFCASSRAVGRGTEAFFGQGTRLTVV.

This clonotype has only a few counts. The chain combines TRBV20-1 with TRBJ2-7; 8 nucleotides align to TRBD2. Germline V CDR1 and CDR2: DFQATT, SNEGSKA (reference sequence). Trimming took 0 bases from V and 2 from J; bases not matched to a gene: 15. This CDR3 comprises 18 residues. This CDR3 reads CSARDPSLTSGYPYEQYF. CDR3 coding DNA: TGCAGTGCTAGAGATCCCTCGTTAACTAGCGGCTACCCCTACGAGCAGTACTTC.

This clonotype occurred a few times. V and J are TRBV20-1 and TRBJ2-1; TRBD2 agrees at 9 bases. V lost 0 bases to trimming and J lost 12 bases; unmatched junction nucleotides: 12. The CDR3 has 15 residues. Germline V gives CDR1 DFQATT, CDR2 SNEGSKA (reference sequence). The CDR3 protein is CSARDRSGGVVGQFF. CDR3 coding DNA: TGCAGTGCTAGAGATCGTAGCGGGGGAGTGGTTGGGCAGTTCTTC.

The chain employs TRBV20-1 and TRBJ2-6; D remains ambiguous. Germline CDR1 and CDR2: DFQATT and SNEGSKA (reference sequence). The CDR3 runs 15 residues. With 0 bases removed from V and 0 bases from J, the gap between germline ends came to 6 bases. The CDR3 nucleotides read TGCAGTGCTAGAGAAGCACCCTCTGGGGCCAACGTCCTGACTTTC. It encodes CSAREAPSGANVLTF.

There are many counts of this clonotype. One end of the junction is discordant with germline, which a read error may explain. The J gene is TRBJ2-5, the V gene TRBV15; possibly TRBD1 for D (6 bases). Germline V lookup: CDR1 LNHNV, CDR2 YYDKDF (reference sequence). The CDR3 extends over 15 amino acids. The CDR3 bases are TGTGCCACCAGCAGAGATGTGGGGGCCCAACAGACCCAGTACTTC. Translating it yields CATSRDVGAQQTQYF.

This clonotype showed up many times. This chain links TRBV9 with TRBJ1-4, with a tentative D call TRBD1 (5 bases). The V gene's germline CDR1 is SGDLS and CDR2 YYNGEE. V was shortened by 0 bases and J by 4 bases, with 7 bases between the two germline ends. This CDR3 is built from 14 residues. Here the CDR3 reads CASSVGDGNEKLFF. The DNA of the CDR3 is TGTGCCAGCAGCGTAGGGGACGGTAATGAAAAACTGTTTTTT. The whole variable domain, filled in from reference TRBV9 and TRBJ1-4, reads DSGVTQTPKHLITATGQRVTLRCSPRSGDLSVYWYQQSLDQGLQFLIQYYNGEERAKGNILERFSAQQFPDLHSELNLSSLELGDSALYFCASSVGDGNEKLFFGSGTQLSVL.

This chain links TRBV12-3 or TRBV12-4 with TRBJ2-1; D uncertain. Trimming cost V 3 bases and J 3 bases, with 15 bases left between them. The CDR3 runs to 16 residues. In nucleotides, the CDR3 is TGTGCCAGCAGTTTCTTGCCCAGTGGCCGCTACAATGAGCAGTTCTTC. Its translation is CASSFLPSGRYNEQFF.